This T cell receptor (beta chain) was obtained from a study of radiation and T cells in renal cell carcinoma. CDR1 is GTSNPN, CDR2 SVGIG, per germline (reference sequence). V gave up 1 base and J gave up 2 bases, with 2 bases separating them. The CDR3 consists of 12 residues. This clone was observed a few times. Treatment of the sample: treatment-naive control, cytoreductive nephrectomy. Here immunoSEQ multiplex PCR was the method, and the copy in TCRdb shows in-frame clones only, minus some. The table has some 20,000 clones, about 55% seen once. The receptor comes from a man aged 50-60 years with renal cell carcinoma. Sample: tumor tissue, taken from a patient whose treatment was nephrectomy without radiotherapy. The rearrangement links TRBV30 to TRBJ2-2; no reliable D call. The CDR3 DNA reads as TGTGCCTGGAGTGAAAACACCGGGGAGCTGTTTTTT. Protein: CAWSENTGELFF.